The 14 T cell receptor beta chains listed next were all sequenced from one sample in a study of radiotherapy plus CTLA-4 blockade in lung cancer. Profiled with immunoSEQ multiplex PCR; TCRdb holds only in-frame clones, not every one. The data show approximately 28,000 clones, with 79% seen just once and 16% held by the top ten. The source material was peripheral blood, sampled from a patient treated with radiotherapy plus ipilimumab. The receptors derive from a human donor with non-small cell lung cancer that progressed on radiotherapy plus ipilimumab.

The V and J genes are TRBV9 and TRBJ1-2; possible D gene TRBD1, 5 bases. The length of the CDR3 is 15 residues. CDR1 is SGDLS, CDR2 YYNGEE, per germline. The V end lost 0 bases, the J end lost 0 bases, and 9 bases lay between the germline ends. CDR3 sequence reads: CASSVASRANYGYTF. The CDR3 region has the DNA TGTGCCAGCAGCGTAGCGTCCAGGGCTAACTATGGCTACACCTTC. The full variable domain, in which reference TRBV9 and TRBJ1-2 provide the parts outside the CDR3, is DSGVTQTPKHLITATGQRVTLRCSPRSGDLSVYWYQQSLDQGLQFLIQYYNGEERAKGNILERFSAQQFPDLHSELNLSSLELGDSALYFCASSVASRANYGYTFGSGTRLTVV.

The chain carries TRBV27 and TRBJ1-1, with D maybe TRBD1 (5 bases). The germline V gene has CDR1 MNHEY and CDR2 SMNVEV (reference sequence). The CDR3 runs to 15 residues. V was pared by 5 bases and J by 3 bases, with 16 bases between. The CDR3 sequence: CASSLGVGRDTEAFF. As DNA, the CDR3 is TGTGCCAGCAGTCTAGGGGTGGGGAGGGACACTGAAGCTTTCTTT.

This CDR3 reads CASSLDLHTGELFF. The CDR3 DNA reads as TGTGCCAGCAGCTTAGATCTTCACACCGGGGAGCTGTTTTTT. V usage is TRBV7-9 and J usage is TRBJ2-2; D is ambiguous. The CDR3 is 14 amino acids. Germline values: CDR1 SEHNR, CDR2 FQNEAQ (reference sequence). V lost 1 base and J 3 bases, leaving 6 bases between the germline ends.

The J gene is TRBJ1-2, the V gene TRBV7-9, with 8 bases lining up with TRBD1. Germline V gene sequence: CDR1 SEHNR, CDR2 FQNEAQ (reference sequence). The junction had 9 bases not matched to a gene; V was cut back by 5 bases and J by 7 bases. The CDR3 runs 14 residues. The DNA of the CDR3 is TGTGCCAGCAGCAGAACAGGGGGTGAGGCTGGCTACACCTTC. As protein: CASSRTGGEAGYTF.

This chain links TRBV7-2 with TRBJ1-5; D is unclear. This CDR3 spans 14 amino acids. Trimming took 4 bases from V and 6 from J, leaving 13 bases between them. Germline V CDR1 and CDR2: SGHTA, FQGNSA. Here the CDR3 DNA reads TGTGCCAGCAGCTGGGGTAAGCGGGGTCAGCCCCAGCATTTT. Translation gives CASSWGKRGQPQHF.

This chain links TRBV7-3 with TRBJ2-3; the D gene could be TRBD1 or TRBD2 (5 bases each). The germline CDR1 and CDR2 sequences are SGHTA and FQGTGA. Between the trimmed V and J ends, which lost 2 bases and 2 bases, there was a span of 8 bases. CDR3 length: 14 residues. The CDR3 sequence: CASSLGDLTDTQYF. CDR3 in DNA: TGTGCCAGCAGCTTAGGGGACCTCACAGATACGCAGTATTTT.

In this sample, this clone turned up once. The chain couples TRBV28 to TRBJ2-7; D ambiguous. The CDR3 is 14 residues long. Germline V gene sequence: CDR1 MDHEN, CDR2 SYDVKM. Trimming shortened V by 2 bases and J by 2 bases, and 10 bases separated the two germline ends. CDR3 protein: CASSLDRAPYEQYF. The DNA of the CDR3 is TGTGCCAGCAGTTTAGACCGGGCTCCCTACGAGCAGTACTTC.

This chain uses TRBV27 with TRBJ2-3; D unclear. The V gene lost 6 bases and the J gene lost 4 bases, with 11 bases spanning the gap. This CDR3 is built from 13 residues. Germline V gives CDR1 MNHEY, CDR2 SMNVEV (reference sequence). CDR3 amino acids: CASSIIAADTQYF. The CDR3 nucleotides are TGTGCCAGCAGCATTATTGCCGCAGATACGCAGTATTTT.

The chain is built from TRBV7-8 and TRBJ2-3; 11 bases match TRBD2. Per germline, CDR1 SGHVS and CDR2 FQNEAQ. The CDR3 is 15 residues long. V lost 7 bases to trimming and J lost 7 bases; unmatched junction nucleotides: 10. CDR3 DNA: TGTGCCAGCACCCCTTTAGCGGGAGGGGACTATACGCAGTATTTT. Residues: CASTPLAGGDYTQYF. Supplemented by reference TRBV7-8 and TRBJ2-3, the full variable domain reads GAGVSQSPRYKVAKRGQDVALRCDPISGHVSLFWYQQALGQGPEFLTYFQNEAQLDKSGLPSDRFFAERPEGSVSTLKIQRTQQEDSAVYLCASTPLAGGDYTQYFGPGTRLTVL.

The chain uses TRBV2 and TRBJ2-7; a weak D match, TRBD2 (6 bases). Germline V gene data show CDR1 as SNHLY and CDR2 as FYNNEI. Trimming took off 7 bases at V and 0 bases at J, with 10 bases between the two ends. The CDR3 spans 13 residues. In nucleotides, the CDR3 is TGTGCCAGCAACGCGGGGAGCTCCTACGAGCAGTACTTC. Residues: CASNAGSSYEQYF.

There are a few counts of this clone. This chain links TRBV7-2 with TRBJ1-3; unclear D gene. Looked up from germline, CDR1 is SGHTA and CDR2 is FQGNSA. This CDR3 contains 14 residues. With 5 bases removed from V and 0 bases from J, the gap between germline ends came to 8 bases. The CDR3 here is CASSQAYSGNTIYF. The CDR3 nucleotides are TGTGCCAGCAGCCAAGCCTACTCTGGAAACACCATATATTTT.

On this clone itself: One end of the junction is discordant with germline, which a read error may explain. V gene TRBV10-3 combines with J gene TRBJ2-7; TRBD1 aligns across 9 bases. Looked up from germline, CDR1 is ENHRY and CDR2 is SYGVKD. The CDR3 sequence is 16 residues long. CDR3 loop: CATSESPGTGFYEQYF. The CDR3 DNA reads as TGTGCCACCAGTGAGTCCCCCGGGACAGGGTTCTACGAGCAGTACTTC.

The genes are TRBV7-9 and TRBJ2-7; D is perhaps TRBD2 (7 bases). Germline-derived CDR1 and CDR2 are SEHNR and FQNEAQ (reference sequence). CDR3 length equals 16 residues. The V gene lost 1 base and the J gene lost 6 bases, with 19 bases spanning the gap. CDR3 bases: TGTGCCAGCAGCTTAGTTTCGGGGGGCGCGGGAAGCGAGCAGTACTTC. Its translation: CASSLVSGGAGSEQYF.

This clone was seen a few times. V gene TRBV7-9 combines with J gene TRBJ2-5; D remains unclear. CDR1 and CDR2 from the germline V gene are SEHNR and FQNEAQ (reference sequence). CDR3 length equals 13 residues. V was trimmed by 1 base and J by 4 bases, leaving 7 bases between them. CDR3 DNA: TGTGCCAGCAGCTTAGAGTGGGGAGAGACCCAGTACTTC. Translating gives CASSLEWGETQYF. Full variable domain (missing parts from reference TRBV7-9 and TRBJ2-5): DTGVSQNPRHKITKRGQNVTFRCDPISEHNRLYWYRQTLGQGPEFLTYFQNEAQLEKSRLLSDRFSAERPKGSFSTLEIQRTEQGDSAMYLCASSLEWGETQYFGPGTRLLVL.